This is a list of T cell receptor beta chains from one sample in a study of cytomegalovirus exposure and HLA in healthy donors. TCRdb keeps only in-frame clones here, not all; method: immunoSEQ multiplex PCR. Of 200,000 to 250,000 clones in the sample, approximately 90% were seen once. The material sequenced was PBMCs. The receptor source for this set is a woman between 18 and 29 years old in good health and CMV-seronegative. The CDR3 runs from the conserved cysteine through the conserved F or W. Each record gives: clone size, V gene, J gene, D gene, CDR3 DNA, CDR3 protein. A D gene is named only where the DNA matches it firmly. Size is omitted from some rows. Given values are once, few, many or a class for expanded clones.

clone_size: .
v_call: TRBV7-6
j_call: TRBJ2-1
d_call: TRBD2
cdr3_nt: TGTGCCAGCAGCTTATGGGCGGGAGGGCCAGGGAAAGGCTCCTACAATGAGCAGTTCTTC
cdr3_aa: CASSLWAGGPGKGSYNEQFF

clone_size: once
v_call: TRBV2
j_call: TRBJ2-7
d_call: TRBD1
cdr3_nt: TGTGCCAGCAGTGAAGACAGGGGGCCACCCTACGAGCAGTACTTC
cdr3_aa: CASSEDRGPPYEQYF

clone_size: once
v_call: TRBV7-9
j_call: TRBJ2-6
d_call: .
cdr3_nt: TGTGCCAGCAGCTTAGGGCCCAGCTCTGGGGCCAACGTCCTGACTTTC
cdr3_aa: CASSLGPSSGANVLTF

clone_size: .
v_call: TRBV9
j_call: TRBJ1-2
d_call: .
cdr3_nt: TGTGCCAGCAGCGTAGGGGGAGAGGGCTATGGCTACACCTTC
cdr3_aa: CASSVGGEGYGYTF

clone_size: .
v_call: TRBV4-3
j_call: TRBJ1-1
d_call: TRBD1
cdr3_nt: TGCGCCAGCAGCCGGCTCGCAGGGGGTTCCACTGAAGCTTTCTTT
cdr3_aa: CASSRLAGGSTEAFF

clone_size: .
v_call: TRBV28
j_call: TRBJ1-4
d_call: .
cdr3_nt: TGTGCCAGCAGTACAAGAATTAATGAAAAACTGTTTTTT
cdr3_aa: CASSTRINEKLFF

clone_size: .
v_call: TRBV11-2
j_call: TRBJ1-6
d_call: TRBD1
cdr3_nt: TGTGCCAGCAGCTCTTTGGACAGGGTCTATAATTCACCCCTCCACTTT
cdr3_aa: CASSSLDRVYNSPLHF

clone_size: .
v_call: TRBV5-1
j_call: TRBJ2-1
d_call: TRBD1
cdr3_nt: TGCGCCAGCAGCCGAAATACAGGGGGCTCCTACAATGAGCAGTTCTTC
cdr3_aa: CASSRNTGGSYNEQFF

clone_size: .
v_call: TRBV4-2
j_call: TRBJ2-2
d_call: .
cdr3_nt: TGTGCCAGCAGCCAAGACGTGGCGGCGAACACCGGGGAGCTGTTTTTT
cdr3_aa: CASSQDVAANTGELFF

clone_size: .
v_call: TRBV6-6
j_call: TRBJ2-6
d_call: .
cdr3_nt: TGTGCCAGCAGGAGAGTTAGCTCTGGGGCCAACGTCCTGACTTTC
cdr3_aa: CASRRVSSGANVLTF

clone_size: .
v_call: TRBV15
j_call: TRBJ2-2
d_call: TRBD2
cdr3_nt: TGTGCCACCAGCAGTATAAAGGTGGGACTAGCTTCCACCGGGGAGCTGTTTTTT
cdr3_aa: CATSSIKVGLASTGELFF

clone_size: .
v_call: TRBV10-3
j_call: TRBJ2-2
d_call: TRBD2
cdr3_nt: TGTGCCATCAGTGAGTCGTTTTTGCGGGAGGAAGGTGGCGGGGAGCTGTTTTTT
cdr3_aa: CAISESFLREEGGGELFF

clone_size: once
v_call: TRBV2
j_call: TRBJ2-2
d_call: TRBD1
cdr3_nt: TGTGCCAGCAGTACAGGGGGCGAGGACACCGGGGAGCTGTTTTTT
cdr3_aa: CASSTGGEDTGELFF

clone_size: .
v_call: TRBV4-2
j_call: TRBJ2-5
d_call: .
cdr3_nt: TGTGCCAGCAGCCAAGAGCTCGCGGGTGGGGAGACCCAGTACTTC
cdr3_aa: CASSQELAGGETQYF

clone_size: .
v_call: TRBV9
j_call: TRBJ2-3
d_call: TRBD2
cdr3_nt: TGTGCCAGCAGCGTAGATAGGCTAGCGGGGATCACAGATACGCAGTATTTT
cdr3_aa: CASSVDRLAGITDTQYF

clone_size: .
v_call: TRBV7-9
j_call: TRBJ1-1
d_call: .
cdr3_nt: TGTGCCAGCAGCACCGAAGGACTGGGGGCTTTCTTT
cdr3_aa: CASSTEGLGAFF

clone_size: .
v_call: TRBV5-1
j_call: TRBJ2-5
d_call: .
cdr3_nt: TGCGCCAGCAGAGTGGTAGGGGAAGAGACCCAGTACTTC
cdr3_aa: CASRVVGEETQYF

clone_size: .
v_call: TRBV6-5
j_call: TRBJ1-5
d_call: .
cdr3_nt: TGTGCCAGCGGTGGACTCCTCGGAGATCAGCCCCAGCATTTT
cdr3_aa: CASGGLLGDQPQHF

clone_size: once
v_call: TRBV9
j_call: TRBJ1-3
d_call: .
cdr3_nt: TGTGCCAGCAGCGTTACCTTGGGAGGGACTGGAAACACCATATATTTT
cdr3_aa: CASSVTLGGTGNTIYF

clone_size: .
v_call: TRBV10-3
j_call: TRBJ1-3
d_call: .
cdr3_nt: TGTGCCATCAGTCCAGGGTACCAAGGAAACACCATATATTTT
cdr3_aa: CAISPGYQGNTIYF

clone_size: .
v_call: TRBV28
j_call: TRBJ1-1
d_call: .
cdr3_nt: TGTGCCAGCAGTTTGTTTTTTACAGGGAGGGACGGCACTGAAGCTTTCTTT
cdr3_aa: CASSLFFTGRDGTEAFF

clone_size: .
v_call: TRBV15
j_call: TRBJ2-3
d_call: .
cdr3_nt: TGTGCCACCAGCACCATTAGGGGTAGCACAGATACGCAGTATTTT
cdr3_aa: CATSTIRGSTDTQYF

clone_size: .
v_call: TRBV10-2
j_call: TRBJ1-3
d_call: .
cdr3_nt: TGCGCCACCCACGGGACATCTCCCGAAGGAGGCACCATATATTTT
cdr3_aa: CATHGTSPEGGTIYF

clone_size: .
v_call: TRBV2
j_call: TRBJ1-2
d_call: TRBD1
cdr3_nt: TGTGCCAGCAGGACGACAGGGGATGGCTACACCTTC
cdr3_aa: CASRTTGDGYTF

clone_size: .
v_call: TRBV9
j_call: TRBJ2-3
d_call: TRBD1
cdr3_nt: TGTGCCAGCAGCGTAGATCGGCAGGGGGGCACAGATACGCAGTATTTT
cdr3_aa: CASSVDRQGGTDTQYF

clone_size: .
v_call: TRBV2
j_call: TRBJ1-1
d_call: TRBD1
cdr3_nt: TGTGCCAGCAGCCGATCCGAGGGGGCGAACACTGAAGCTTTCTTT
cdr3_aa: CASSRSEGANTEAFF

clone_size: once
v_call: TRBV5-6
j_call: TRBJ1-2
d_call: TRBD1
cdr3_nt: TGTGCCAGCAGTGGTACAGGGGTAAACTATGGCTACACCTTC
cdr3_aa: CASSGTGVNYGYTF

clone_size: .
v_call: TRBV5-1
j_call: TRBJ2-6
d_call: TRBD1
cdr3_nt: TGCGCCAGCAGCGTAGACAGGGCTGGGGCCAACGTCCTGACTTTC
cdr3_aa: CASSVDRAGANVLTF